These T cell receptor beta chains were read from a single sample in a study of metastatic and nonmetastatic thyroid tumors. TCRdb called clones again from the PCR reads with MiXCR. The sample lists about 43,000 clones; less than 3.5% were seen once. What was sequenced was blood. These receptors originate from a female donor with papillary thyroid cancer or a benign thyroid nodule (not recorded which). Some clones in this sample may be carry-over from other donors' samples. The CDR3 runs from the conserved cysteine through the conserved F or W. Each record gives: J gene, V gene, D gene, clone size, CDR3 DNA, CDR3 protein. D genes are given only for firm matches. A clone size is listed for some rows: how often the clone was seen (once, few, many), or a class if it is expanded.

>TRBJ1-4|TRBV19|NA|few
TGTGCCAGTAGTATAAGGGCAGGGGAGGAAAAACTGTTTTTC
CASSIRAGEEKLFF
>TRBJ2-2|TRBV28|NA|few
TGTGCCAGCAGCCCACCTTGGGGGACCGGGGAGCTGTTTTTT
CASSPPWGTGELFF
>TRBJ2-1|TRBV5-1|TRBD2|many
TGCGCCAGCAGCTTGGAGTCTAGCGGAGCCCAAGAGAAGCAGTTCTTC
CASSLESSGAQEKQFF
>TRBJ2-6|TRBV19|NA|NA
TGTGCCAGTAGTAATCCTGGGAAGGAACCCGGGGCCAACGTCCTGACTTTC
CASSNPGKEPGANVLTF
>TRBJ2-1|TRBV3-1|TRBD1|few
TGTGCCAGCAGCCTTACCGGGACAGGGGTCAATGAGCAGTTCTTC
CASSLTGTGVNEQFF
>TRBJ2-2|TRBV25-1|NA|many
TGTGCCAGCAGTGACGGCAGGGACACCGGGGAGCTGTTTTTT
CASSDGRDTGELFF
>TRBJ2-1|TRBV27|NA|many
TGTGCCAGCCGACCTGGTAACTATATTTACAATGAGCAGTTCTTC
CASRPGNYIYNEQFF
>TRBJ2-2|TRBV12-3/TRBV12-4|NA|NA
TGTGCCAGCAGCCCTTTGGAGGGTGTGAACACCGGGGAGCTGTTTTTT
CASSPLEGVNTGELFF
>TRBJ2-7|TRBV27|TRBD1|NA
TGTGCCAGCGGAGACAGGGGTGTCTACGAGCAGTACTTC
CASGDRGVYEQYF
>TRBJ2-2|TRBV7-9|NA|few
NA
CASSSGPLGGYTFGSGTRELFF
>TRBJ1-6|TRBV3-1|TRBD1|NA
TGTGCCAGCAGCCGAGAACCTGGGACAGCTTATAATTCACCCCTCCACTTT
CASSREPGTAYNSPLHF
>TRBJ1-2|TRBV20-1|NA|few
TGCAGTGCCACTGGGTCGTTACACTATGACTACACCTTC
CSATGSLHYDYTF
>TRBJ1-1|TRBV20-1|NA|few
TGCAGTGCTTCAGGGGCCAAAGCTTTCTTT
CSASGAKAFF
>TRBJ2-5|TRBV9|NA|NA
TGTGCCAGCAGCGTAGAAAGCGGACTATCTGGGAAGGCCCAGTACTTC
CASSVESGLSGKAQYF
>TRBJ2-7|TRBV19|NA|many
TGTGCCAGTAGTAGGGGCAGGCGAGACGAGCAGTACTTC
CASSRGRRDEQYF
>TRBJ1-2|TRBV30|TRBD1|few
TGTGCCTGGAGTGCTAAAGGGACAGCGCTTAACTATGGCTACACCTTC
CAWSAKGTALNYGYTF
>TRBJ2-1|TRBV19|TRBD2|many
TGTGCCAGTATGGTCCCGGGGGGTATGAATGAGCAGTTCTTC
CASMVPGGMNEQFF
>TRBJ2-3|TRBV3-1|TRBD2|few
TGTGCCAGCAGCGCACTAGCGGGGGAAATTACAGATCCGCAGTATTTT
CASSALAGEITDPQYF
>TRBJ2-5|TRBV3-1|NA|NA
TGTGCCAGCAGCCAAGGTTTAGAGACCCAGTACTTC
CASSQGLETQYF
>TRBJ2-6|TRBV5-1|TRBD1|many
TGCACCAGCAGCTCCGAACGGGACAGGGGGGCAGGGGCCAACGTCCTGACTTTC
CTSSSERDRGAGANVLTF
>TRBJ2-2|TRBV7-3|TRBD1|NA
TGTGCCAGCACCCCATCCCCACAGGGGTTCGGGGAGCTGTTTTTT
CASTPSPQGFGELFF
>TRBJ2-3|TRBV6-1|NA|few
TGTGCCAGCAGTCCCCCCGGGGGCATCGCAGATACGCAGTATTTT
CASSPPGGIADTQYF
>TRBJ1-6|TRBV27|TRBD1|few
TGTGCCAGCAGTTTATTTGGACAGGGGGTTTCACCCCTCCACTTT
CASSLFGQGVSPLHF
>TRBJ2-2|TRBV7-6|TRBD2|few
TGTGCCAGCAGTCGGACTAGCGGGCGGTTCACCGGGGAGCTGTTTTTT
CASSRTSGRFTGELFF
>TRBJ2-3|TRBV5-1|NA|many
TGCGCCAGCAGCTTGGCTGGACTCACCACAGATACGCAGTATTTT
CASSLAGLTTDTQYF